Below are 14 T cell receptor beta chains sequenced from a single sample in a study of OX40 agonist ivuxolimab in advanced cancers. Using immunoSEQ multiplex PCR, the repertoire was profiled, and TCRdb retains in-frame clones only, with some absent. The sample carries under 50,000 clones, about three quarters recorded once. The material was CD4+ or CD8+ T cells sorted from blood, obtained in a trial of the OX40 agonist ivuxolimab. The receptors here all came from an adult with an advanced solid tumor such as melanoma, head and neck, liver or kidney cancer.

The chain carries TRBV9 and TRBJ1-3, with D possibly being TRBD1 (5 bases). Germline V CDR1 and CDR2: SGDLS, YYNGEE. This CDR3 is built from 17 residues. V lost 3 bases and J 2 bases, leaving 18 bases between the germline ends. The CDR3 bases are TGTGCCAGCAGCGCCGTTCCAGCCTTGACAGCTGGAAACACCATATATTTT. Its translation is CASSAVPALTAGNTIYF. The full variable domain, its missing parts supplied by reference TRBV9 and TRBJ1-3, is DSGVTQTPKHLITATGQRVTLRCSPRSGDLSVYWYQQSLDQGLQFLIQYYNGEERAKGNILERFSAQQFPDLHSELNLSSLELGDSALYFCASSAVPALTAGNTIYFGEGSWLTVV.

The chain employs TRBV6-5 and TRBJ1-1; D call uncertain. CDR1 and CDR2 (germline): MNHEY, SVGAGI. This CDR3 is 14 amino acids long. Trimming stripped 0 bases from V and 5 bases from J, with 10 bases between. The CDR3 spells CASSYSGSWTEAFF. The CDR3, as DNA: TGTGCCAGCAGTTACTCCGGGTCTTGGACTGAAGCTTTCTTT.

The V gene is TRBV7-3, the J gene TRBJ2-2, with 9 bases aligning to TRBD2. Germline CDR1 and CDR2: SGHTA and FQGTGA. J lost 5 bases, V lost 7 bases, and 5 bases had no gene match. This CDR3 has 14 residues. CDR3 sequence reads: CASKASGITGELFF. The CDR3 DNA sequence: TGTGCCAGCAAGGCTAGCGGGATAACCGGGGAGCTGTTTTTT.

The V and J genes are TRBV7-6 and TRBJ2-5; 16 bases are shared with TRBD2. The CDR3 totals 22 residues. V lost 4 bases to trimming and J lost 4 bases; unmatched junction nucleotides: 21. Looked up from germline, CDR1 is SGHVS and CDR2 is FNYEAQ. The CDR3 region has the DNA TGTGCCAGCAGCTCAACCCTAGCGAGCGGGACTAGCGGGAGGGGAGTGCGAGAGACCCAGTACTTC. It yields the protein CASSSTLASGTSGRGVRETQYF.

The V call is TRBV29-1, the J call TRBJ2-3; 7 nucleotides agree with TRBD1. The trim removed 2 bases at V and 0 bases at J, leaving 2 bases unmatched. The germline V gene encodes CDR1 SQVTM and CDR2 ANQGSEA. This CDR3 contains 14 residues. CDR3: CSVEKGQSTDTQYF. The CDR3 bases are TGCAGCGTTGAAAAGGGACAGAGCACAGATACGCAGTATTTT.

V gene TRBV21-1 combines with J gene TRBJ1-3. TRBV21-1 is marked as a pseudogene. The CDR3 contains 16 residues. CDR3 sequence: CASRLLLQHARNTIYF. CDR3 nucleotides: TGTGCCAGCAGGCTCTTGCTACAACACGCACGAAACACCATATATTTT.

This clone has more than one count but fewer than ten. The CDR3 sequence: CASSVGSGTETQYF. The CDR3 DNA is TGTGCCAGCAGCGTAGGTTCGGGTACGGAGACCCAGTACTTC. This chain links TRBV9 with TRBJ2-5; no firm D call. CDR3 length equals 14 residues. The V gene lost 0 bases and the J gene lost 5 bases, with 11 bases spanning the gap. Germline V gene lookup returns CDR1 SGDLS and CDR2 YYNGEE. Full variable domain (remainder filled in from reference TRBV9 and TRBJ2-5): DSGVTQTPKHLITATGQRVTLRCSPRSGDLSVYWYQQSLDQGLQFLIQYYNGEERAKGNILERFSAQQFPDLHSELNLSSLELGDSALYFCASSVGSGTETQYFGPGTRLLVL.

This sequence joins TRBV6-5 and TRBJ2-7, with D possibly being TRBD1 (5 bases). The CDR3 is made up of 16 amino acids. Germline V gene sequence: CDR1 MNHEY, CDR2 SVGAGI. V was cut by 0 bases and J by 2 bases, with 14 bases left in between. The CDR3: CASSYSTGAAAYEQYF. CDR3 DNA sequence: TGTGCCAGCAGTTACTCGACTGGGGCGGCAGCCTACGAGCAGTACTTC.

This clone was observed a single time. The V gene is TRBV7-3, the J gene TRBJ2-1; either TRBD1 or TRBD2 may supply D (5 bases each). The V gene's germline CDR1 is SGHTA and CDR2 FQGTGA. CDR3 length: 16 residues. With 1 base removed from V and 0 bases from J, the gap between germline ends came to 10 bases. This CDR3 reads CASSLRWGSSYNEQFF. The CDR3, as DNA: TGTGCCAGCAGCTTAAGGTGGGGGAGCTCCTACAATGAGCAGTTCTTC. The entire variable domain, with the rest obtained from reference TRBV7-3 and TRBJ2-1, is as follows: GAGVSQTPSNKVTEKGKYVELRCDPISGHTALYWYRQSLGQGPEFLIYFQGTGAADDSGLPNDRFFAVRPEGSVSTLKIQRTERGDSAVYLCASSLRWGSSYNEQFFGPGTRLTVL.

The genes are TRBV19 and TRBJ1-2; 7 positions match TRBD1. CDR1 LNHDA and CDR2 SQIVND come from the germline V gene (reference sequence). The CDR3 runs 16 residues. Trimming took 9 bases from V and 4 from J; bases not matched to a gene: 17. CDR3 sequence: CASRREGQSQLYGYTF. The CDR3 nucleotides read TGTGCCAGCCGGAGAGAGGGACAGTCGCAGCTCTATGGCTACACCTTC.

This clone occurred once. The CDR3 sequence: CAIISTPGQGEGYTF. CDR3 DNA sequence: TGTGCCATCATTTCGACACCGGGACAGGGGGAAGGCTACACCTTC. The J gene is TRBJ1-2, the V gene TRBV10-3; 11 bases map to TRBD1. The V gene end was trimmed by 7 bases and the J gene end by 8 bases; junction bases not matched to a gene: 12. Germline V gives CDR1 ENHRY, CDR2 SYGVKD. The CDR3 runs to 15 residues.

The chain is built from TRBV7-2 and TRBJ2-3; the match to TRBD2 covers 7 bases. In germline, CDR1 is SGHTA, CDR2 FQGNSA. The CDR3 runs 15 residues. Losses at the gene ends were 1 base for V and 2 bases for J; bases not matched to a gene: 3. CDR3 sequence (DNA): TGTGCCAGCAGCTTAGAGAGCGGGATCACAGATACGCAGTATTTT. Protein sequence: CASSLESGITDTQYF.

The CDR3 loop reads CASSRGTGVRAFF. CDR3 in DNA: TGTGCCAGCAGTCGCGGGACAGGGGTGAGGGCTTTCTTT. The chain combines TRBV6-6 with TRBJ1-1, with 10 bases aligning to TRBD1. The V segment lost 5 bases and the J segment 11 bases; nucleotides outside the gene matches: 8. Germline lookup yields CDR1 MNHNY and CDR2 SVGAGI (reference sequence). This CDR3 is built from 13 residues.

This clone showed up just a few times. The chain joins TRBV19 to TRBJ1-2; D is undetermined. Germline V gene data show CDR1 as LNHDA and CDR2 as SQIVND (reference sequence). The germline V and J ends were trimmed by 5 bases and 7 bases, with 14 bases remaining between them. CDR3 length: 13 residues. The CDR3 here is CASSGEDRRGYTF. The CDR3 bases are TGTGCCAGTAGTGGGGAAGACCGGCGTGGCTACACCTTC.